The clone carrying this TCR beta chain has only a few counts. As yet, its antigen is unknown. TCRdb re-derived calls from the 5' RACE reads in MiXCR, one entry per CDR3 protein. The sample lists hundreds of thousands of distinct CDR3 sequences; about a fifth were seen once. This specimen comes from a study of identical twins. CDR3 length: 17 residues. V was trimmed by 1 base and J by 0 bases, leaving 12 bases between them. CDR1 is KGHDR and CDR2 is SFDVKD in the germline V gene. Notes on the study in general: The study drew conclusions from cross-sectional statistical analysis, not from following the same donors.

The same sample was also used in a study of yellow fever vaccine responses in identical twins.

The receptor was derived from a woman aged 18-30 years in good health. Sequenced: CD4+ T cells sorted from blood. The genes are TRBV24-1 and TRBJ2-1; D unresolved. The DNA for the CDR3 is TGTGCCACCAGTGATTTAACGGAACCGAGCTCCTACAATGAGCAGTTCTTC. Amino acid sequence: CATSDLTEPSSYNEQFF.